This passage covers 24 T cell receptor beta chains from one sample sequenced in a study of T cell changes during pregnancy in multiple sclerosis. The protocol was immunoSEQ multiplex PCR, while the TCRdb copy is restricted to in-frame clones and leaves out a portion. The table records about 79,000 clones, 90% to 95% of them present only once. Source: CD4+ T cells from peripheral blood mononuclear cells, taken in the second trimester of pregnancy. These receptors came from a female donor with multiple sclerosis, enrolled in a pregnancy study.

The CDR3 sequence is CASRDTSEQYF. Here the CDR3 DNA reads TGTGCCAGCAGGGATACTAGCGAGCAGTACTTC. V is TRBV11-3 and J is TRBJ2-7; D might be TRBD2 (5 bases). Germline values: CDR1 SGHNT, CDR2 YENEEA. Trimming removed 6 bases from V and 6 bases from J, with 9 bases in between. The CDR3 spans 11 residues.

This clone came up once. The V gene is TRBV19, the J gene TRBJ1-2; a weak D match, TRBD1 (6 bases). V was clipped by 3 bases and J by 1 base, with 12 bases between them. CDR3 size: 15 residues. Germline loops: CDR1 LNHDA, CDR2 SQIVND (reference sequence). CDR3 coding DNA: TGTGCCAGTAGTATTTGGGACACGATTAACTATGGCTACACCTTC. It is translated as CASSIWDTINYGYTF.

The chain couples TRBV18 to TRBJ2-2; 8 bases are shared with TRBD1. V shed 5 bases, J shed 8 bases, and the junction held 13 bases outside the gene matches. The CDR3 has 16 residues. CDR1 KGHSH and CDR2 LQKENI come from the germline V gene. The DNA of the CDR3 is TGTGCCAGCTCATTCCAACTTGGACAGGGCCTAGGGGAGCTGTTTTTT. Its protein product is CASSFQLGQGLGELFF.

This sequence joins TRBV7-3 and TRBJ2-1; perhaps TRBD2 as D (6 bases). The CDR3 is 16 amino acids. Germline-derived CDR1 and CDR2 are SGHTA and FQGTGA. V lost 5 bases and J 2 bases, leaving 16 bases between the germline ends. The CDR3 here is CASSHTGLSPYNEQFF. The CDR3 coding sequence is TGTGCCAGCAGCCATACGGGACTTAGCCCCTACAATGAGCAGTTCTTC.

The chain has TRBV2 and TRBJ2-1; 7 bases are a match to TRBD1. The V segment lost 5 bases and the J segment 10 bases; nucleotides outside the gene matches: 8. The CDR3 runs 13 residues. Germline CDR1 is SNHLY and CDR2 is FYNNEI. CDR3 nucleotides: TGTGCCAGCAGTAATAACAGGGGTGGGGAGCAGTTCTTC. Translation: CASSNNRGGEQFF.

The CDR3 protein is CASSLVREQFF. CDR3 nucleotide sequence: TGCGCCAGCAGCTTGGTCCGTGAGCAGTTCTTC. The chain has TRBV5-1 and TRBJ2-1; D is uncertain. CDR1 SGHRS and CDR2 YFSETQ come from the germline V gene. The CDR3 length is 11 residues. The germline V and J ends were trimmed by 0 bases and 9 bases, with 4 bases remaining between them.

This clone was found once. This sequence joins TRBV6-5 and TRBJ2-7, with 7 bases aligning to TRBD1. CDR3 length: 13 amino acids. The germline V gene has CDR1 MNHEY and CDR2 SVGAGI. Trimming at V came to 6 bases and at J to 7 bases, leaving 9 bases not matched to a gene. The DNA of the CDR3 is TGTGCCAGCAGACGGACAGGCGTAGGGGAGCAGTACTTC. Translation: CASRRTGVGEQYF.

This clone was observed a single time. The chain has TRBV5-1 and TRBJ1-6; D is uncertain. Germline-derived CDR1 and CDR2 are SGHRS and YFSETQ. Trimming took off 0 bases at V and 7 bases at J, with 8 bases between the two ends. CDR3 size: 14 residues. The CDR3 DNA sequence: TGCGCCAGCAGCTTGGGAGGGTTGAATTCACCCCTCCACTTT. Amino acids: CASSLGGLNSPLHF.

The V gene is TRBV10-3, the J gene TRBJ2-6; no clear D. Trimming removed 6 bases from V and 0 bases from J, with 9 bases in between. This CDR3 spans 15 amino acids. Per the germline V gene, CDR1 is ENHRY and CDR2 is SYGVKD. In DNA, the CDR3 is TGTGCCATCAGAGTCGGCGGCTCTGGGGCCAACGTCCTGACTTTC. Translated: CAIRVGGSGANVLTF.

The V gene is TRBV5-6, the J gene TRBJ1-5; D may be TRBD1 (6 bases). This CDR3 is 16 amino acids long. Germline CDR1 reads SGHDT; CDR2 reads YYEEEE. V was clipped by 0 bases and J by 5 bases, with 15 bases between them. CDR3 nucleotide sequence: TGTGCCAGCAGCTTGGGAACCAACAGGGCGGATCAGCCCCAGCATTTT. This gives the protein CASSLGTNRADQPQHF.

The gene calls are TRBV14 and TRBJ2-2; 13 nucleotides agree with TRBD2. The V and J ends lost 3 bases and 4 bases, in that order; junction bases with no gene match: 8. The CDR3 runs to 18 residues. The V gene's germline CDR1 is SGHDN and CDR2 FVKESK. This CDR3 is CASSHPGLAGLGTGELFF. CDR3 DNA sequence: TGTGCCAGCAGCCATCCGGGACTAGCGGGATTAGGCACCGGGGAGCTGTTTTTT.

This rearrangement joins TRBV29-1 to TRBJ1-2; D is perhaps TRBD1 (6 bases). CDR1 is SQVTM and CDR2 is ANQGSEA in the germline V gene. V lost 2 bases and J lost 6, with 19 bases in between. The CDR3 is 15 amino acids. This CDR3 is CSVESLRGSGDGYTF. Written as DNA, the CDR3 is TGCAGCGTTGAATCTTTGAGGGGGTCCGGGGATGGCTACACCTTC. The full variable domain, with the rest looked up from reference TRBV29-1 and TRBJ1-2, is SAVISQKPSRDICQRGTSLTIQCQVDSQVTMMFWYRQQPGQSLTLIATANQGSEATYESGFVIDKFPISRPNLTFSTLTVSNMSPEDSSIYLCSVESLRGSGDGYTFGSGTRLTVV.

Only one count was recorded for this clone. The chain combines TRBV5-1 with TRBJ1-5; 12 bases fit TRBD1. After removal of 5 bases from V and 4 bases from J, the junction contained 4 bases not matched to a gene. Germline CDR1 is SGHRS and CDR2 is YFSETQ. This CDR3 is built from 15 residues. For the CDR3, the DNA is TGCGCCAGCAGGGGGACAGGGGGCTCGAATCAGCCCCAGCATTTT. Its translation is CASRGTGGSNQPQHF.

CDR3 sequence (DNA): TGCGCCAGCAGCCAAGATGTGGGAGGAGGCGGCAATCAGCCCCAGCATTTT. Translation gives CASSQDVGGGGNQPQHF. This sequence joins TRBV4-3 and TRBJ1-5; D gene ambiguous. Germline V gene data show CDR1 as LGHNA and CDR2 as YSLEER. CDR3 length equals 17 residues. V lost 0 bases and J lost 2, with 14 bases in between.

The rearrangement uses TRBV27 and TRBJ2-7; 7 bases agree with TRBD1. The CDR3 consists of 13 residues. Germline CDR1 reads MNHEY; CDR2 reads SMNVEV (reference sequence). V was clipped by 5 bases and J by 2 bases; unmatched bases: 3. The DNA for the CDR3 is TGTGCCAGCAGTCGTGGACAGGCCTACGAGCAGTACTTC. This translates into CASSRGQAYEQYF.

This clone was seen more than once but under ten times. The gene calls are TRBV6-5 and TRBJ1-3, with D tentatively TRBD1 (6 bases). The CDR3 loop spans 14 amino acids. The V gene lost 5 bases and the J gene lost 2 bases, with 10 bases spanning the gap. CDR1 and CDR2 (germline): MNHEY, SVGAGI. CDR3 nucleotide sequence: TGTGCCAGCAGTCCGCGGACAGCTGGAAACACCATATATTTT. Translated, it gives CASSPRTAGNTIYF.

This chain links TRBV2 with TRBJ2-7; tentative D call: TRBD1 (7 bases). Germline V gene sequence: CDR1 SNHLY, CDR2 FYNNEI. The CDR3 loop spans 13 amino acids. Between the trimmed V and J ends, which lost 5 bases and 6 bases, there was a span of 14 bases. Written as DNA, the CDR3 is TGTGCCAGCAGTATGGACAGGCGGGGCGAGCAGTACTTC. Protein sequence: CASSMDRRGEQYF.

The chain's CDR3 is CASSTQTSGRSNEQFF. The CDR3 bases are TGTGCCAGTAGTACCCAAACTAGCGGGAGGAGCAATGAGCAGTTCTTC. The J gene is TRBJ2-1, the V gene TRBV19, with 12 bases aligning to TRBD2. The V gene's germline CDR1 is LNHDA and CDR2 SQIVND (reference sequence). This CDR3 has 16 amino acids. Losses at the gene ends were 4 bases for V and 6 bases for J; bases not matched to a gene: 7.

The chain carries TRBV12-5 and TRBJ2-7; 10 positions agree with TRBD1. This CDR3 has 15 amino acids. V lost 3 bases, J lost 7 bases, and 9 bases stayed unmatched. Germline-derived CDR1 and CDR2 are LGHNT and FRNRAP. CDR3: CASGLPRDRGQEQYF. In nucleotides, the CDR3 is TGTGCTAGTGGTTTACCCAGGGACAGGGGTCAGGAGCAGTACTTC. Together with reference TRBV12-5 and TRBJ2-7, the CDR3 gives the full variable domain: DARVTQTPRHKVTEMGQEVTMRCQPILGHNTVFWYRQTMMQGLELLAYFRNRAPLDDSGMPKDRFSAEMPDATLATLKIQPSEPRDSAVYFCASGLPRDRGQEQYFGPGTRLTVT.

The rearrangement joins TRBV7-2 to TRBJ1-5; 8 bases are shared with TRBD1. The CDR3 contains 15 residues. The V gene's germline CDR1 is SGHTA and CDR2 FQGNSA. Trimming took 5 bases from V and 4 from J; bases not matched to a gene: 7. CDR3 bases: TGTGCCAGCAGCACCGCAGGACAGGGAAATCAGCCCCAGCATTTT. Translation: CASSTAGQGNQPQHF.

This clone was seen just once. The chain joins TRBV21-1 to TRBJ2-7; the table assigns TRBD1, which was not confirmed against the DNA. TRBV21-1 is reported as a pseudogene. CDR3 length equals 15 residues. CDR3: CASSKSVDRAVEQYF. As DNA, the CDR3 is TGTGCCAGCAGCAAAAGTGTGGACAGGGCCGTCGAGCAGTACTTC.

V and J are TRBV5-1 and TRBJ1-3; 8 bases map to TRBD1. The germline gives CDR1 SGHRS, CDR2 YFSETQ. The CDR3 runs to 16 residues. J lost 4 bases, V lost 0 bases, and 6 bases had no gene match. CDR3 region: CASSLGTTGGGNTIYF. CDR3 nucleotide sequence: TGCGCCAGCAGCTTGGGCACTACAGGGGGAGGAAACACCATATATTTT. The full variable domain, rest sourced from reference TRBV5-1 and TRBJ1-3, is KAGVTQTPRYLIKTRGQQVTLSCSPISGHRSVSWYQQTPGQGLQFLFEYFSETQRNKGNFPGRFSGRQFSNSRSEMNVSTLELGDSALYLCASSLGTTGGGNTIYFGEGSWLTVV.

This chain links TRBV21-1 with TRBJ1-1; the D call in the table, TRBD1, was not verified against the DNA. TRBV21-1 corresponds to a pseudogene. The CDR3 extends over 16 amino acids. The CDR3: CASSKVRGQGNTEAFF. For the CDR3, the DNA is TGTGCCAGCAGCAAAGTTAGGGGACAGGGGAACACTGAAGCTTTCTTT.

V is TRBV6-1 and J is TRBJ2-3, with 8 bases aligning to TRBD1. Germline V gives CDR1 MNHNS, CDR2 SASEGT. The CDR3 is 14 amino acids. Germline trimming cut 10 bases from V and 0 bases from J; bases unmatched to any gene: 6. The CDR3 spells CATKTGASTDTQYF. CDR3 nucleotide sequence: TGTGCCACCAAGACAGGGGCTAGCACAGATACGCAGTATTTT.